This passage covers 8 T cell receptor beta chains from one sample sequenced in a study of patients and donors after allogeneic stem cell transplantation. TCRdb analysed the RT-PCR reads with MiXCR anew, one entry per CDR3 protein. This table has some 880,000 distinct CDR3 sequences, roughly 17% appearing once. The sequenced sample was blood, either unsorted or a sorted T cell fraction (not recorded which). The receptors stem from a human donor who was either an allogeneic HSCT recipient or a stem cell or donor lymphocyte infusion donor (not recorded which). It is not recorded whose cells these are; they may come from a transplant donor.

The sample holds a few counts of this clonotype. The rearrangement joins TRBV6-1 to TRBJ2-3, with D possibly matching TRBD2 (6 bases). CDR1 MNHNS and CDR2 SASEGT come from the germline V gene. CDR3 size: 14 residues. V gave up 9 bases and J gave up 4 bases, with 17 bases separating them. The CDR3 is CASRDLAGSDTQYF. CDR3 in DNA: TGTGCCAGTAGGGACCTTGCGGGGTCAGATACGCAGTATTTT.

The chain joins TRBV10-3 to TRBJ1-1; D is unclear. The CDR3 runs to 13 residues. Looked up from germline, CDR1 is ENHRY and CDR2 is SYGVKD. Between the trimmed V and J ends, which lost 4 bases and 5 bases, there was a span of 11 bases. In DNA, the CDR3 is TGTGCCATCAGTGTGGACGGTAAAACTGAAGCTTTCTTT. This codes for CAISVDGKTEAFF.

This clonotype came up a few times. The CDR3 is CASTREWGQNIVAKNIQYF. The CDR3 DNA is TGTGCCAGCACCCGCGAGTGGGGACAGAATATCGTAGCCAAAAACATTCAGTACTTC. The chain combines TRBV12-3 or TRBV12-4 with TRBJ2-4, with TRBD1 matching 7 bases. The V gene end was trimmed by 7 bases and the J gene end by 0 bases; junction bases not matched to a gene: 18. CDR3 length equals 19 residues.

J is TRBJ2-1 and V is TRBV5-1; a weak D match, TRBD2 (5 bases). CDR3 length: 13 residues. Trimming took off 4 bases at V and 3 bases at J, with 8 bases between the two ends. Per the germline V gene, CDR1 is SGHRS and CDR2 is YFSETQ. The CDR3 nucleotides read TGCGCCAGCAGCGGGAGATTCTACAATGAGCAGTTCTTC. This sequence encodes CASSGRFYNEQFF.

This clonotype was seen more than once but under ten times. V usage is TRBV7-9 and J usage is TRBJ2-7; tentatively, D is TRBD1 (5 bases). The CDR3 is 15 residues long. The V gene lost 1 base and the J gene lost 0 bases, with 10 bases spanning the gap. The V gene's germline CDR1 is SEHNR and CDR2 FQNEAQ (reference sequence). CDR3 sequence: CASSLGQNPSYEQYF. CDR3 coding DNA: TGTGCCAGCAGCTTAGGACAGAATCCCTCCTACGAGCAGTACTTC.

This sequence joins TRBV7-3 and TRBJ2-1; TRBD2 is a possible D gene (6 bases). CDR1 is SGHTA, CDR2 FQGTGA, per germline. V dropped 2 bases and J dropped 5 bases, with 13 bases sitting between them. The CDR3 length is 15 residues. This CDR3 reads CASSLVAGNNNEQFF. In nucleotides, the CDR3 is TGTGCCAGCAGCTTAGTTGCGGGGAACAACAATGAGCAGTTCTTC.

This clonotype was counted ten times or more. The rearrangement links TRBV27 to TRBJ1-2, with a possible D match to TRBD1 (5 bases). Between the trimmed V and J ends, which lost 0 bases and 4 bases, there was a span of 12 bases. CDR3 length: 15 residues. CDR1 is MNHEY, CDR2 SMNVEV, per germline (reference sequence). The CDR3 sequence: CASSLSGGAVYGYTF. The CDR3 nucleotides read TGTGCCAGCAGTTTATCCGGTGGGGCCGTCTATGGCTACACCTTC.

The chain couples TRBV25-1 to TRBJ1-1; D remains ambiguous. Between the trimmed V and J ends, which lost 6 bases and 8 bases, there was a span of 16 bases. The germline V gene encodes CDR1 MGHDK and CDR2 SYGVNS. The CDR3 extends over 13 amino acids. Here the CDR3 DNA reads TGTGCCAGCAGGGATCGACACGAACCAGAAGCTTTCTTT. Its protein product is CASRDRHEPEAFF. The full variable domain, in which reference TRBV25-1 and TRBJ1-1 provide the parts outside the CDR3, is EADIYQTPRYLVIGTGKKITLECSQTMGHDKMYWYQQDPGMELHLIHYSYGVNSTEKGDLSSESTVSRIRTEHFPLTLESARPSHTSQYLCASRDRHEPEAFFGQGTRLTVV.